Below are 23 T cell receptor beta chains sequenced from a single sample in a study of early T cells in non-severe SARS-CoV-2 infection. TCRdb passed the 5' RACE reads through MiXCR, listing each CDR3 protein once. The sample includes fewer than 30,000 distinct CDR3 sequences, around 5% seen only once; the top ten take 4% to 5.5%. The source material was whole blood. These receptors were obtained from an adult who was a healthcare worker with PCR-confirmed SARS-CoV-2 infection or an uninfected control (not recorded which).

This clonotype was seen many times. This sequence joins TRBV5-1 and TRBJ2-5, with D tentatively TRBD1 (5 bases). Trimming removed 0 bases from V and 1 base from J, with 10 bases in between. The germline V gene has CDR1 SGHRS and CDR2 YFSETQ. The CDR3 runs 15 residues. This CDR3 is CASSLGAGFQETQYF. The CDR3 nucleotides read TGCGCCAGCAGCTTGGGAGCAGGGTTCCAAGAGACCCAGTACTTC.

This clonotype was observed many times. The gene calls are TRBV7-2 and TRBJ2-7, with D unclear. Trimming stripped 1 base from V and 7 bases from J, with 11 bases between. Germline values: CDR1 SGHTA, CDR2 FQGNSA. CDR3 length: 13 amino acids. CDR3 residues: CASSLGLVVEQYF. In nucleotides, the CDR3 is TGTGCCAGCAGCTTAGGCCTAGTAGTTGAGCAGTACTTC. The whole variable domain, remainder taken from reference TRBV7-2 and TRBJ2-7, is GAGVSQSPSNKVTEKGKDVELRCDPISGHTALYWYRQSLGQGLEFLIYFQGNSAPDKSGLPSDRFSAERTGGSVSTLTIQRTQQEDSAVYLCASSLGLVVEQYFGPGTRLTVT.

This clonotype has ten or more counts. The V gene is TRBV10-1, the J gene TRBJ2-1; D gene unclear. The CDR3 is 14 amino acids. Germline assignment: CDR1 WNHNN and CDR2 SYGVQD (reference sequence). Trimming removed 2 bases at V and 8 bases at J, with 13 bases between. CDR3 sequence reads: CASSEPGDDDEQFF. CDR3 in DNA: TGCGCCAGCAGTGAGCCAGGAGACGACGATGAGCAGTTCTTC.

This clonotype occurred many times. The chain links TRBV5-1 to TRBJ2-5; 10 bases agree with TRBD2. CDR1 and CDR2 from the germline V gene are SGHRS and YFSETQ. V shed 4 bases, J shed 2 bases, and the junction held 8 bases outside the gene matches. This CDR3 has 16 amino acids. This CDR3 reads CASSHGLADIQETQYF. As DNA, the CDR3 is TGCGCCAGCAGCCACGGACTAGCGGATATTCAAGAGACCCAGTACTTC.

The genes are TRBV29-1 and TRBJ2-2; D unresolved. The germline gives CDR1 SQVTM, CDR2 ANQGSEA. The V and J ends lost 4 bases and 5 bases respectively, with 2 bases between them. The CDR3 is 10 amino acids. The CDR3 DNA sequence: TGCAGCGTTGCTACCGGGGAGCTGTTTTTT. Residues: CSVATGELFF.

This clonotype was observed many times. The chain combines TRBV9 with TRBJ2-3; 13 bases fit TRBD2. The CDR3 runs to 17 residues. From germline, CDR1 is SGDLS and CDR2 YYNGEE. Germline trimming cut 4 bases from V and 2 bases from J; bases unmatched to any gene: 7. CDR3 region: CASSTGTSGINTDTQYF. The CDR3 bases are TGTGCCAGCAGCACCGGGACTAGCGGGATAAACACAGATACGCAGTATTTT.

This clonotype was detected ten times or more. The chain combines TRBV6-2 or TRBV6-3 with TRBJ2-1; TRBD2 aligns across 10 bases. This CDR3 spans 15 amino acids. V shed 6 bases, J shed 8 bases, and the junction held 10 bases outside the gene matches. Germline CDR1 is MNHEY and CDR2 is SVGEGT. The CDR3 protein is CASSSSGRAGHEQFF. CDR3 in DNA: TGTGCCAGCAGCTCAAGCGGGAGGGCAGGGCATGAGCAGTTCTTC.

This clonotype was found many times. The chain uses TRBV25-1 and TRBJ2-7; 7 bases agree with TRBD1. The V segment lost 4 bases and the J segment 0 bases; nucleotides outside the gene matches: 3. The CDR3 extends over 14 amino acids. Germline V gives CDR1 MGHDK, CDR2 SYGVNS. CDR3 sequence: CASSAWTGSYEQYF. The CDR3 region has the DNA TGTGCCAGCAGTGCCTGGACAGGCTCCTACGAGCAGTACTTC.

In this sample, this clonotype turned up a few times. The chain couples TRBV20-1 to TRBJ2-7; the D gene is possibly TRBD2 (6 bases). Germline CDR1 reads DFQATT; CDR2 reads SNEGSKA (reference sequence). This CDR3 comprises 15 residues. V lost 5 bases and J 0 bases, leaving 17 bases between the germline ends. The CDR3 here is CSALSTRAPSYEQYF. The CDR3 nucleotides read TGCAGTGCTCTCTCGACTAGGGCCCCCTCCTACGAGCAGTACTTC.

This clonotype has ten or more counts. This chain links TRBV6-5 with TRBJ2-7; 9 positions match TRBD2. The CDR3 has 19 residues. Germline CDR1 and CDR2: MNHEY and SVGAGI. J gave up 0 bases and V 3 bases, and 15 bases lay outside the gene matches. The CDR3 DNA reads TGTGCCAGCAGTTATTCAGCGGGAGGTTACCGGGGGAGCTCCTACGAGCAGTACTTC. Its protein is CASSYSAGGYRGSSYEQYF.

This clonotype has ten or more counts. The chain links TRBV15 to TRBJ2-1; D gene ambiguous. The ends were cut back, 0 bases at V and 7 bases at J, with 7 bases in the middle. The germline gives CDR1 LNHNV, CDR2 YYDKDF (reference sequence). The CDR3 contains 13 residues. The CDR3 protein is CATSRDPVNEQFF. CDR3 coding DNA: TGTGCCACCAGCAGAGATCCGGTAAATGAGCAGTTCTTC.

The chain joins TRBV14 to TRBJ2-1, with TRBD1 matching over 9 bases. Germline assignment: CDR1 SGHDN and CDR2 FVKESK. V shed 8 bases, J shed 5 bases, and the junction held 10 bases outside the gene matches. This CDR3 has 15 amino acids. The CDR3 sequence: CASGRWTGVNNEQFF. As DNA, the CDR3 is TGTGCCAGCGGACGCTGGACAGGGGTCAACAATGAGCAGTTCTTC.

This clonotype was found many times. The V call is TRBV6-1, the J call TRBJ2-2, with D perhaps TRBD1 (5 bases). Trimming took 5 bases from V and 3 from J, leaving 7 bases between them. The CDR3 has 13 residues. Germline V gene sequence: CDR1 MNHNS, CDR2 SASEGT. This CDR3 reads CASSQQDTGELFF. The CDR3 DNA reads as TGTGCCAGCAGTCAACAGGACACCGGGGAGCTGTTTTTT.

The V call is TRBV7-6, the J call TRBJ2-7; D may match TRBD1 or TRBD2 (5 bases each). V was trimmed by 3 bases and J by 3 bases, leaving 24 bases between them. Germline values: CDR1 SGHVS, CDR2 FNYEAQ. The CDR3 is 18 amino acids. For the CDR3, the DNA is TGTGCCAGCAGCTTGGGGGTTACCGGGACCAAACCCTTCTACGAGCAGTACTTC. It specifies CASSLGVTGTKPFYEQYF.

The V and J genes are TRBV20-1 and TRBJ2-7; D unclear. Trimming removed 0 bases from V and 6 bases from J, with 9 bases in between. CDR1 is DFQATT and CDR2 is SNEGSKA in the germline V gene (reference sequence). The CDR3 loop spans 12 amino acids. CDR3 bases: TGCAGTGCTAGAGATGGTTCGGCCGAGCAGTACTTC. Protein: CSARDGSAEQYF.

This chain links TRBV6-5 with TRBJ2-7, with D perhaps TRBD1 or TRBD2 (5 bases each). The germline V gene encodes CDR1 MNHEY and CDR2 SVGAGI. V lost 2 bases and J 5 bases, leaving 10 bases between the germline ends. The CDR3 sequence is 13 residues long. The CDR3 region has the DNA TGTGCCAGCAGTTACGCGAAGGGACACGAGCAGTACTTC. Encoded protein: CASSYAKGHEQYF.

This clonotype was counted at least ten times. This chain connects TRBV5-6 to TRBJ2-3, with 12 bases matching TRBD2. With 2 bases clipped from V and 4 bases from J, the junction kept 5 bases outside the gene matches. This CDR3 has 16 amino acids. The germline CDR1 and CDR2 sequences are SGHDT and YYEEEE. The CDR3, as DNA: TGTGCCAGCAGCTTTTCGACTAGCGGGAGCTCAGATACGCAGTATTTT. Protein sequence: CASSFSTSGSSDTQYF.

This clonotype was counted ten times or more. This rearrangement joins TRBV6-2 or TRBV6-3 to TRBJ2-6; D might be TRBD1 or TRBD2, each matching 5 bases. The germline V gene has CDR1 MNHEY and CDR2 SVGEGT. With 5 bases removed from V and 4 bases from J, the gap between germline ends came to 9 bases. CDR3 length equals 14 residues. CDR3 amino acids: CASSRDLGANVLTF. The CDR3 coding sequence is TGTGCCAGCAGTCGGGACCTAGGGGCCAACGTCCTGACTTTC.

This clonotype was observed many times. The chain has TRBV27 and TRBJ1-2, with a possible D match to TRBD1 (5 bases). V was shortened by 8 bases and J by 8 bases, with 18 bases between the two germline ends. The germline CDR1 and CDR2 sequences are MNHEY and SMNVEV (reference sequence). This CDR3 is 13 amino acids long. DNA for the CDR3: TGTGCCAGCGCCCGTCTCGGCAGGGACGGCTACACCTTC. This encodes CASARLGRDGYTF.

Many counts were recorded for this clonotype. The chain uses TRBV7-7 and TRBJ2-7; D gene ambiguous. Germline V gives CDR1 SSHAT, CDR2 FNYEAQ (reference sequence). CDR3 length equals 13 residues. V was cut by 5 bases and J by 3 bases, with 11 bases left in between. The CDR3 DNA reads as TGTGCCAGCAGCCCCGATGCCAACTACGAGCAGTACTTC. Translation gives CASSPDANYEQYF.

This clonotype is medium-sized (0.01 to 0.1%). The chain recombines TRBV11-2 with TRBJ2-3; no firm D call. The germline V and J ends were trimmed by 4 bases and 3 bases, with 5 bases remaining between them. The CDR3 runs 12 residues. The germline V gene has CDR1 SGHAT and CDR2 FQNNGV. DNA for the CDR3: TGTGCCAGCAGCTCGAGGACAGATACGCAGTATTTT. Translation gives CASSSRTDTQYF.

This clonotype showed up many times. The chain carries TRBV28 and TRBJ2-1, with D tentatively TRBD1 or TRBD2 (5 bases each). Germline-derived CDR1 and CDR2 are MDHEN and SYDVKM. Deletions cut 8 bases from V and 4 bases from J, with 21 bases between. CDR3 length: 16 amino acids. CDR3 residues: CASQGVIGTAYNEQFF. The CDR3 DNA is TGTGCCAGCCAAGGTGTTATCGGGACGGCTTACAATGAGCAGTTCTTC.

This clonotype was observed at least ten times. The V call is TRBV6-5, the J call TRBJ2-7; TRBD2 is a possible D gene (6 bases). V was clipped by 6 bases and J by 0 bases, with 15 bases between them. Germline CDR1 MNHEY, CDR2 SVGAGI. The CDR3 loop spans 15 amino acids. CDR3: CASRPSAGSSYEQYF. CDR3 nucleotide sequence: TGTGCCAGCAGGCCGTCTGCGGGGAGCTCCTACGAGCAGTACTTC.